This passage covers 14 T cell receptor beta chains from one sample sequenced in a study of identical twins. In TCRdb, the 5' RACE reads were re-called with MiXCR into one record per CDR3 protein. The sample consists of around 240,000 distinct CDR3 sequences, approximately 7% of them appearing once. The sample was also linked to a second study, of yellow fever vaccine responses in identical twins.

Sample: memory (CD45RO+) T cells sorted from blood. Receptors were obtained from a woman aged 18-29 years in good health.

At least ten counts were recorded for this clonotype. V gene TRBV10-3 combines with J gene TRBJ1-1; no clear D gene. The V gene's germline CDR1 is ENHRY and CDR2 SYGVKD. The CDR3 loop spans 15 amino acids. The germline V and J ends were trimmed by 0 bases and 0 bases, with 8 bases remaining between them. CDR3 bases: TGTGCCATCAGTGAGTCGCCGACGGTGAACACTGAAGCTTTCTTT. It is translated as CAISESPTVNTEAFF.

This clonotype was detected a few times. The chain employs TRBV28 and TRBJ2-1; 9 bases map to TRBD2. The V segment lost 6 bases and the J segment 5 bases; nucleotides outside the gene matches: 5. The CDR3 is 14 amino acids. Looked up from germline, CDR1 is MDHEN and CDR2 is SYDVKM. The CDR3 sequence is CASSLSGSNNEQFF. CDR3 coding DNA: TGTGCCAGCAGCCTTAGCGGGAGTAACAATGAGCAGTTCTTC.

In this sample, this clonotype turned up many times. V usage is TRBV29-1 and J usage is TRBJ2-6, with D perhaps TRBD1 or TRBD2 (5 bases each). The V end lost 4 bases, the J end lost 1 base, and 20 bases lay between the germline ends. CDR3 length: 18 residues. Germline CDR1 and CDR2: SQVTM and ANQGSEA. CDR3 sequence reads: CSVVLYEGSPSGANVLTF. Here the CDR3 DNA reads TGCAGCGTTGTTCTTTATGAGGGGTCGCCGTCTGGGGCCAACGTCCTGACTTTC. The full variable domain, with the rest looked up from reference TRBV29-1 and TRBJ2-6, is SAVISQKPSRDICQRGTSLTIQCQVDSQVTMMFWYRQQPGQSLTLIATANQGSEATYESGFVIDKFPISRPNLTFSTLTVSNMSPEDSSIYLCSVVLYEGSPSGANVLTFGAGSRLTVL.

This clonotype appeared many times. The chain links TRBV5-1 to TRBJ2-3; possibly TRBD1 for D (6 bases). Deletions cut 5 bases from V and 0 bases from J, with 10 bases between. Germline V gene sequence: CDR1 SGHRS, CDR2 YFSETQ. The length of the CDR3 is 14 residues. The DNA of the CDR3 is TGCGCCAGCAGTCTGGGGGCTAGCACAGATACGCAGTATTTT. Its translation is CASSLGASTDTQYF.

This clonotype was seen more than once but under ten times. This chain connects TRBV11-2 to TRBJ1-1, with a possible D match to TRBD1 (5 bases). The CDR3 runs to 15 residues. V was pared by 1 base and J by 1 base, with 10 bases between. Per germline, CDR1 SGHAT and CDR2 FQNNGV. Here the CDR3 reads CASSLVGTANTEAFF. CDR3 coding DNA: TGTGCCAGCAGCTTAGTCGGGACTGCGAACACTGAAGCTTTCTTT.

This clonotype was seen a handful of times. The chain is built from TRBV28 and TRBJ2-5, with D perhaps assigned TRBD1 or TRBD2 (6 bases each). The germline CDR1 and CDR2 sequences are MDHEN and SYDVKM. The CDR3 covers 15 residues. V was cut by 3 bases and J by 5 bases, with 16 bases left in between. CDR3 loop: CASSFWSRRGETQYF. DNA of the CDR3: TGTGCCAGCAGTTTTTGGTCGCGGAGGGGGGAGACCCAGTACTTC.

The J gene is TRBJ2-4, the V gene TRBV20-1, with TRBD2 matching 9 bases. Germline V gene data show CDR1 as DFQATT and CDR2 as SNEGSKA (reference sequence). Trimming took 5 bases from V and 1 from J; bases not matched to a gene: 6. There are 15 residues in the CDR3. CDR3 DNA: TGCAGTGCTTTCAGCGGGGGGCGGGCCAAAAACATTCAGTACTTC. Amino acid sequence: CSAFSGGRAKNIQYF.

This clonotype was observed at least ten times. CDR3 DNA sequence: TGTGCCAGCAGTTTCAGAGGGAACGACTATGGCTACACCTTC. Translating it yields CASSFRGNDYGYTF. This sequence joins TRBV27 and TRBJ1-2, with D unclear. CDR1 is MNHEY, CDR2 SMNVEV, per germline (reference sequence). Deletions cut 3 bases from V and 3 bases from J, with 11 bases between. This CDR3 is 14 amino acids long.

This clonotype came up a few times. The V gene is TRBV10-2, the J gene TRBJ2-1; 8 bases map to TRBD2. CDR1 is WSHSY, CDR2 SAAADI, per germline. V shed 0 bases and J 9 bases; nucleotides not matched to a gene: 4. The CDR3 runs to 14 residues. In DNA form, the CDR3 reads TGCGCCAGCAGTGAGTCGGCCGGGGGGGGTGAGCAGTTCTTC. It is translated as CASSESAGGGEQFF.

This clonotype was picked up a small number of times. This chain uses TRBV7-9 with TRBJ1-1; no clear D. The V and J ends lost 0 bases and 8 bases respectively, with 10 bases between them. Germline CDR1 reads SEHNR; CDR2 reads FQNEAQ (reference sequence). The CDR3 has 13 amino acids. The CDR3 protein is CASSLASKGEAFF. Written as DNA, the CDR3 is TGTGCCAGCAGCTTAGCTAGTAAGGGCGAAGCTTTCTTT.

This clonotype was seen only a few times. The gene calls are TRBV20-1 and TRBJ2-3, with 7 bases lining up with TRBD2. Looked up from germline, CDR1 is DFQATT and CDR2 is SNEGSKA (reference sequence). Trimming removed 3 bases from V and 2 bases from J; junction bases left unmatched: 14. The CDR3 length is 17 residues. The CDR3 is CSASWGRRGIPTDTQYF. The CDR3 DNA is TGCAGTGCTAGCTGGGGAAGGCGGGGGATACCCACAGATACGCAGTATTTT.

J is TRBJ1-6 and V is TRBV27, with D uncertain. Germline lookup yields CDR1 MNHEY and CDR2 SMNVEV (reference sequence). V was pared by 0 bases and J by 6 bases, with 12 bases between. This CDR3 has 16 residues. In DNA, the CDR3 is TGTGCCAGCAGTTTATCTGCTGGGCTGGGTAATTCACCCCTCCACTTT. This encodes CASSLSAGLGNSPLHF.

This clonotype was seen repeatedly, ten times or more. V usage is TRBV29-1 and J usage is TRBJ2-5, with 9 bases matching TRBD2. Germline lookup yields CDR1 SQVTM and CDR2 ANQGSEA. V lost 4 bases and J lost 5; bases outside the gene matches: 8. The CDR3 totals 14 residues. Here the CDR3 reads CSVVSLAGRETQYF. The CDR3 DNA is TGCAGCGTTGTCTCCCTAGCGGGACGGGAGACCCAGTACTTC.

At least ten counts were recorded for this clonotype. The chain carries TRBV7-8 and TRBJ1-2; D remains unclear. V was cut by 2 bases and J by 5 bases, with 12 bases left in between. This CDR3 is 14 amino acids long. Looked up from germline, CDR1 is SGHVS and CDR2 is FQNEAQ. In DNA form, the CDR3 reads TGTGCCAGCAGCTTAAAGGATTCGGGTTATGGCTACACCTTC. It translates to CASSLKDSGYGYTF.